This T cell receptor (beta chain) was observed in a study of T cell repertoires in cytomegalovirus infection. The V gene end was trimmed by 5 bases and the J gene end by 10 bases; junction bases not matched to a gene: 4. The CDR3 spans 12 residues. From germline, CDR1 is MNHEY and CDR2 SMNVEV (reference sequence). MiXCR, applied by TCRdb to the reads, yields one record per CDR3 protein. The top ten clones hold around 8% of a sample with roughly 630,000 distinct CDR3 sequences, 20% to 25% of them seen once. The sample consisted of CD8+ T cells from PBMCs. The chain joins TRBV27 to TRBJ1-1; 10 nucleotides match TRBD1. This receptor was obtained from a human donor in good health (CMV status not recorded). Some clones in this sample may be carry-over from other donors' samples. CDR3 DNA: TGTGCCAGCAGTCCGACAGGGGGCTCAGCTTTCTTT. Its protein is CASSPTGGSAFF.